The 22 T cell receptor beta chains below come from one sample, sequenced in a study of CD8+ T cells in alopecia areata. Extracted RNA was reverse transcribed, and the resulting cDNA served as sequencing template. Profiling relied on immunoSEQ multiplex PCR, and the TCRdb table lists in-frame clones only, not all of them. This table has 140,000 to 150,000 clones, about 56% appearing once. The sample's treatment: oral pan-JAK inhibitor, 5-10 mg twice daily. The sample was CD8+ T cells sorted from blood, taken at week 4, from a patient treated with tofacitinib. These TCRs come from a human donor with alopecia areata.

This clone appeared a single time. The rearrangement joins TRBV5-4 to TRBJ2-1, with TRBD1 as a possible D gene (5 bases). This CDR3 spans 14 amino acids. The V and J ends lost 3 bases and 6 bases respectively, with 13 bases between them. Germline CDR1 reads SGHNT; CDR2 reads YYREEE (reference sequence). The CDR3 region has the DNA TGTGCCAGCAGCTCTGGGGCTCTTGGCAATGAGCAGTTCTTC. It specifies CASSSGALGNEQFF.

The chain carries TRBV7-9 and TRBJ1-2, with 7 bases identical to TRBD1. The germline V gene encodes CDR1 SEHNR and CDR2 FQNEAQ (reference sequence). There are 17 residues in the CDR3. With 5 bases clipped from V and 0 bases from J, the junction kept 12 bases outside the gene matches. The CDR3 here is CASSLTTGSLANYGYTF. CDR3 DNA: TGTGCCAGCAGCCTAACGACAGGGTCGTTAGCTAACTATGGCTACACCTTC.

The chain links TRBV7-9 to TRBJ1-6; D might be TRBD1 (5 bases). The CDR3 contains 14 residues. Trimming stripped 5 bases from V and 8 bases from J, with 13 bases between. CDR1 and CDR2 from the germline V gene are SEHNR and FQNEAQ (reference sequence). Here the CDR3 reads CASSPLRGHSPLHF. The DNA for the CDR3 is TGTGCCAGCAGCCCATTGAGGGGCCATTCACCCCTCCACTTT.

The rearrangement uses TRBV4-1 and TRBJ2-4; TRBD2 matches at 10 bases. Germline V gives CDR1 MGHRA, CDR2 YSYEKL. The CDR3 has 18 amino acids. J was trimmed by 5 bases and V by 0 bases; bases with no gene match: 10. Here the CDR3 DNA reads TGCGCCAGCAGCCAAGACACCAGCGGGGGGGCGGTCGAAAACATTCAGTACTTC. It codes for CASSQDTSGGAVENIQYF.

The chain is built from TRBV19 and TRBJ2-1; D perhaps matches TRBD2 (6 bases). Germline assignment: CDR1 LNHDA and CDR2 SQIVND (reference sequence). CDR3 length: 15 amino acids. The V gene lost 6 bases and the J gene lost 3 bases, with 15 bases spanning the gap. DNA of the CDR3: TGTGCCAGTAGCCCACCTTACGGGGGCTACAATGAGCAGTTCTTC. Amino acids: CASSPPYGGYNEQFF.

The chain carries TRBV30 and TRBJ1-5, with unresolved D. CDR1 and CDR2 (germline): GTSNPN, SVGIG (reference sequence). V lost 1 base and J 0 bases, leaving 10 bases between the germline ends. This CDR3 is built from 15 residues. The CDR3 protein is CAWSADGYSNQPQHF. The CDR3 bases are TGTGCCTGGAGTGCGGACGGTTATAGCAATCAGCCCCAGCATTTT.

The chain has TRBV10-3 and TRBJ2-5, with 9 bases matching TRBD2. Germline-derived CDR1 and CDR2 are ENHRY and SYGVKD. J gave up 2 bases and V 6 bases, and 7 bases lay outside the gene matches. This CDR3 has 15 amino acids. For the CDR3, the DNA is TGTGCCATCAGGGCTAGCGGGGATATACAAGAGACCCAGTACTTC. As protein: CAIRASGDIQETQYF.

The rearrangement joins TRBV14 to TRBJ2-5; 7 bases line up with TRBD2. The tail of the sequence fits TRBJ2-7 better, so the J call may be wrong. The CDR3 is made up of 15 amino acids. CDR1 SGHDN and CDR2 FVKESK come from the germline V gene. DNA of the CDR3: TGTGCCAGCAGCCAAGATGTGGGGGGGATTTACGAGCAGTACTTC. It specifies CASSQDVGGIYEQYF.

The CDR3 loop reads CSVFPDSSDTQYF. The DNA of the CDR3 is TGCAGCGTCTTTCCGGACTCCTCAGATACGCAGTATTTT. V and J are TRBV29-1 and TRBJ2-3; tentative D call: TRBD2 (5 bases). The CDR3 consists of 13 residues. CDR1 SQVTM and CDR2 ANQGSEA come from the germline V gene. Trimming left V 6 bases short and J 4 bases short, with 14 bases between.

This clone was found many times. V gene TRBV18 combines with J gene TRBJ1-1; D remains ambiguous. Per the germline V gene, CDR1 is KGHSH and CDR2 is LQKENI. V lost 3 bases, J lost 0 bases, and 5 bases lay in between. The CDR3 is 13 amino acids. The CDR3 here is CASSPGLNTEAFF. The DNA of the CDR3 is TGTGCCAGCTCACCGGGGTTGAACACTGAAGCTTTCTTT.

The chain joins TRBV9 to TRBJ1-2; possible D gene TRBD1, 6 bases. The CDR3 spans 15 residues. Germline lookup yields CDR1 SGDLS and CDR2 YYNGEE. V was clipped by 6 bases and J by 6 bases, with 21 bases between them. The CDR3 protein is CASTPGSGRTDGYTF. CDR3 DNA sequence: TGTGCCAGCACCCCTGGTTCGGGGCGGACAGATGGCTACACCTTC.

This clone was counted between two and nine times. This chain links TRBV5-1 with TRBJ2-5, with 10 bases lining up with TRBD2. V dropped 4 bases and J dropped 7; count of bases not matched to a gene: 13. The CDR3 loop spans 16 amino acids. The germline V gene has CDR1 SGHRS and CDR2 YFSETQ. The CDR3 region has the DNA TGCGCCAGCAGCCCTAGCCCCGGGACTAGCGAAGGGACCCAGTACTTC. This encodes CASSPSPGTSEGTQYF. The complete variable domain, with remaining parts taken from reference TRBV5-1 and TRBJ2-5, reads KAGVTQTPRYLIKTRGQQVTLSCSPISGHRSVSWYQQTPGQGLQFLFEYFSETQRNKGNFPGRFSGRQFSNSRSEMNVSTLELGDSALYLCASSPSPGTSEGTQYFGPGTRLLVL.

J is TRBJ2-2 and V is TRBV9; D not resolved. Germline values: CDR1 SGDLS, CDR2 YYNGEE. V dropped 0 bases and J dropped 7 bases, with 10 bases sitting between them. This CDR3 is 14 amino acids long. For the CDR3, the DNA is TGTGCCAGCAGCGTAGGAACAGAGCACGGGGAGCTGTTTTTT. Amino acid sequence: CASSVGTEHGELFF.

This rearrangement joins TRBV5-6 to TRBJ2-2; TRBD1 agrees at 10 bases. The V gene end was trimmed by 0 bases and the J gene end by 6 bases; junction bases not matched to a gene: 5. The CDR3 length is 16 residues. The germline CDR1 and CDR2 sequences are SGHDT and YYEEEE. CDR3 bases: TGTGCCAGCAGCTTGGAAGGGACAGGGGTATCCGGGGAGCTGTTTTTT. Protein sequence: CASSLEGTGVSGELFF. Full variable domain (remainder filled in from reference TRBV5-6 and TRBJ2-2): DAGVTQSPTHLIKTRGQQVTLRCSPKSGHDTVSWYQQALGQGPQFIFQYYEEEERQRGNFPDRFSGHQFPNYSSELNVNALLLGDSALYLCASSLEGTGVSGELFFGEGSRLTVL.

Notes on this clone: The identical CDR3 is also encoded by other nucleotide sequences in the sample. The V gene is TRBV7-9, the J gene TRBJ1-2, with TRBD1 identical over 8 bases. The CDR3 is 14 amino acids. Germline loops: CDR1 SEHNR, CDR2 FQNEAQ (reference sequence). V lost 4 bases and J lost 2; bases outside the gene matches: 3. The CDR3, as DNA: TGTGCCAGCAGCTCAGGACAGGGAAACTATGGCTACACCTTC. It encodes CASSSGQGNYGYTF.

The rearrangement links TRBV9 to TRBJ2-1; the match to TRBD2 covers 10 bases. CDR3 length equals 15 residues. Germline V gives CDR1 SGDLS, CDR2 YYNGEE. The V segment lost 4 bases and the J segment 4 bases; nucleotides outside the gene matches: 5. CDR3 region: CASSTTSGAYNEQFF. In DNA, the CDR3 is TGTGCCAGCAGCACTACTAGCGGGGCTTACAATGAGCAGTTCTTC.

The rearrangement links TRBV5-4 to TRBJ2-2; D gene unclear. The CDR3 is 13 residues long. The germline V gene has CDR1 SGHNT and CDR2 YYREEE (reference sequence). V was trimmed by 4 bases and J by 5 bases, leaving 9 bases between them. CDR3 region: CASSPLVTGELFF. CDR3 DNA: TGTGCCAGCAGCCCCTTGGTAACCGGGGAGCTGTTTTTT.

This clone has only a few counts. V gene TRBV13 combines with J gene TRBJ1-2; no definite D call. V was clipped by 6 bases and J by 4 bases, with 12 bases between them. CDR1 PRHDT and CDR2 FYEKMQ come from the germline V gene (reference sequence). This CDR3 is 13 amino acids long. The CDR3 here is CASSGPSGYGYTF. The CDR3 nucleotides read TGTGCCAGCAGTGGGCCTTCGGGCTATGGCTACACCTTC.

V and J are TRBV27 and TRBJ2-6, with a possible D match to TRBD2 (5 bases). Germline CDR1 is MNHEY and CDR2 is SMNVEV (reference sequence). The CDR3 length is 15 residues. The ends were cut back, 7 bases at V and 0 bases at J, with 10 bases in the middle. The DNA for the CDR3 is TGTGCCAGCACCTTACTAGGCTCTGGGGCCAACGTCCTGACTTTC. Encoded protein: CASTLLGSGANVLTF.

V and J are TRBV2 and TRBJ1-5; D remains ambiguous. Trimming took 8 bases from V and 6 from J, leaving 11 bases between them. The CDR3 totals 12 residues. Germline V lookup: CDR1 SNHLY, CDR2 FYNNEI. The CDR3 is CASSEGFQPQHF. Here the CDR3 DNA reads TGTGCCAGCTCCGAGGGTTTTCAGCCCCAGCATTTT.

V gene TRBV4-1 combines with J gene TRBJ2-5; D may be TRBD1 or TRBD2 (5 bases each). Per the germline V gene, CDR1 is MGHRA and CDR2 is YSYEKL. V shed 0 bases and J shed 4 bases, with 15 bases lying between them. This CDR3 has 16 residues. The DNA of the CDR3 is TGCGCCAGCAGCCAAGATCCGGGACCCAGAGGAGAGACCCAGTACTTC. Its protein product is CASSQDPGPRGETQYF.

This clone turned up a few times. The V gene is TRBV4-1, the J gene TRBJ2-6; D not resolved. CDR3 length: 17 residues. The germline gives CDR1 MGHRA, CDR2 YSYEKL. Trimming pared 4 bases from V and 0 bases from J, leaving 13 bases between. This chain's CDR3 is CASSPSRPHSGANVLTF. CDR3 nucleotide sequence: TGCGCCAGCAGCCCTTCCAGGCCCCACTCTGGGGCCAACGTCCTGACTTTC.